Detailed here is one T cell receptor beta chain. The J segment lost 5 bases and the V segment lost 3 bases, leaving 8 bases of the junction unmatched. Germline lookup yields CDR1 MNHNS and CDR2 SASEGT. The CDR3 has 15 residues. This sample was included in a study of blood T cell repertoires in COVID-19. Method: immunoSEQ multiplex PCR; TCRdb's copy keeps in-frame clones and lacks some. The repertoire holds around 140,000 clones, with approximately 84% as singletons. This TCR was recovered from a woman in her sixties with acute or convalescent COVID-19. Sequencing was performed on peripheral blood. The chain combines TRBV6-1 with TRBJ2-5, with 8 nucleotides matching TRBD1. DNA for the CDR3: TGTGCCAGCAGTGAGGACAGGGCAAGAGCGGAGACCCAGTACTTC. It translates to CASSEDRARAETQYF.